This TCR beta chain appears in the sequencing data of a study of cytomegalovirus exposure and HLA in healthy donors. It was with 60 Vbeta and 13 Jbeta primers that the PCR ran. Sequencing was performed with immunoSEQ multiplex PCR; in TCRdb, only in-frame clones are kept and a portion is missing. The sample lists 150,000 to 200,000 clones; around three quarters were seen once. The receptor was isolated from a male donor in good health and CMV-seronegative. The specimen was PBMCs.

The chain's CDR3 is CASSQDRVGEQYF. The CDR3 nucleotides read TGCGCCAGCAGCCAGGACAGGGTGGGAGAGCAGTACTTC. The chain is built from TRBV4-3 and TRBJ2-7, with 8 bases matching TRBD1. V shed 3 bases, J shed 7 bases, and the junction held 5 bases outside the gene matches. The CDR3 has 13 amino acids. Germline CDR1 LGHNA, CDR2 YSLEER.